Listed below are T cell receptor beta chains from one sample, sequenced in a study of cytomegalovirus exposure and HLA in healthy donors. TCRdb keeps only in-frame clones here, not all; method: immunoSEQ multiplex PCR. The table includes some 160,000 clones, more than 60% detected once. Source material: PBMCs. The receptors stem from a woman in her 30s in good health and CMV-seronegative. Each CDR3 is given with its conserved first and last residue. The D gene is left open where the match is weak. Rows give clone size only sometimes, using once, few, many, or a class for an expanded clone.

>TRBV2|TRBD1|few|TRBJ2-7
TGTGCCAGCAGTGAAAGAGACAGGGACCACGAGCAGTACTTC
CASSERDRDHEQYF
>TRBV2|-|-|TRBJ2-7
TGTGCCAGCAGCGAATTAGGGGTGGGGATCTCCTACGAGCAGTACTTC
CASSELGVGISYEQYF
>TRBV7-9|-|-|TRBJ1-1
TGTGCCAGCAGCTTTACAGCTGATGAAGCTTTCTTT
CASSFTADEAFF
>TRBV28|TRBD1|once|TRBJ1-4
TGTGCCAGCAGCGACAGGGGGGAAGGATATGAAAAACTGTTTTTT
CASSDRGEGYEKLFF
>TRBV28|TRBD1|-|TRBJ1-2
TGTGCCAGCATGACAGGGGAGGGATTGGGCTACACCTTC
CASMTGEGLGYTF
>TRBV6-5|-|-|TRBJ1-2
TGTGCCAGCACTTCAGGGAACTATGGCTACACCTTC
CASTSGNYGYTF
>TRBV7-2|TRBD1|-|TRBJ1-2
TGTGCCAGCAGCTTAAACAGGGGGACAAACTATGGCTACACCTTC
CASSLNRGTNYGYTF
>TRBV5-6|-|few|TRBJ2-2
TGTGCCAGCAGCCTTGACTTAGGGGCCCCGATATTAAACACCGGGGAGCTGTTTTTT
CASSLDLGAPILNTGELFF
>TRBV11-3|-|few|TRBJ1-1
TGTGCCAGCAGCTCAAGTGGACAGTACACTGAAGCTTTCTTT
CASSSSGQYTEAFF
>TRBV6-5|-|-|TRBJ1-2
TGTGCCAGCAGTAAGCCAGGCAGTTATGGCTACACCTTC
CASSKPGSYGYTF
>TRBV7-9|-|once|TRBJ1-6
TGTGCCAGCAGCTACGACAGCTTGAATTCACCCCTCCACTTT
CASSYDSLNSPLHF
>TRBV7-6|TRBD1|-|TRBJ2-7
TGTGCCAGCAGCCCCCTGGCCGGGACAGGGGTCTTCAGCTCCTACGAGCAGTACTTC
CASSPLAGTGVFSSYEQYF
>TRBV6-1|-|-|TRBJ2-7
TGTGCCAGCAGTGAAGCGACAGCCTACGAGCAGTACTTC
CASSEATAYEQYF
>TRBV29-1|-|-|TRBJ2-1
TGCAGCGCCACAGACATATCCTACAATGAGCAGTTCTTC
CSATDISYNEQFF
>TRBV6-5|-|-|TRBJ2-6
TGTGCCAGCAGCGCTATGGGGGGGCGGCTAAACGTCCTGACTTTC
CASSAMGGRLNVLTF
>TRBV18|-|once|TRBJ2-3
TGTGCCAGCTCACTCCAATCAGATACGCAGTATTTT
CASSLQSDTQYF
>TRBV2|-|-|TRBJ1-1
TGTGCCAGCAGTCTCGGGAGGGCGGAAGCTTTCTTT
CASSLGRAEAFF
>TRBV30|-|-|TRBJ1-5
TGTGCCTGGAGCGACAGAAGCAATCAGCCCCAGCATTTT
CAWSDRSNQPQHF
>TRBV6-5|-|few|TRBJ1-5
TGTGCCAGCAGTGCGAGCAGGGCTAGCAATCAGCCCCAGCATTTT
CASSASRASNQPQHF
>TRBV5-6|TRBD2|once|TRBJ2-3
TGTGCCAGCAGCTTGATCTCCGGGACTAGCGGTCTCTTCACAGATACGCAGTATTTT
CASSLISGTSGLFTDTQYF
>TRBV11-1|-|-|TRBJ2-5
TGTGCCAGCAGTCGTGACAGACAAGAGACCCAGTACTTC
CASSRDRQETQYF
>TRBV30|-|-|TRBJ2-7
TGTGCCTGGAGTGTGGGAGGGGGCTACGAGCAGTACTTC
CAWSVGGGYEQYF
>TRBV30|TRBD2|-|TRBJ2-7
TGTGCCTGGAGTTTAAGCCTAGCGGGGGCCTTCGGCGAGCAGTACTTC
CAWSLSLAGAFGEQYF
>TRBV4-1|-|-|TRBJ1-6
TGCGCCAGCAGCCTCGGGGGGAGGGAGGATTCACCCCTCCACTTT
CASSLGGREDSPLHF
>TRBV7-6|-|once|TRBJ2-7
TGTGCCAGCAGCCGCCCCGGGTCCTACGAGCAGTACTTC
CASSRPGSYEQYF
>TRBV11-2|TRBD1|few|TRBJ1-2
TGTGCCAGCAGCTTCAGCTATAGTAGGGGGCAGGACTATGGCTACACCTTC
CASSFSYSRGQDYGYTF
>TRBV5-1|TRBD1|-|TRBJ2-4
TGCGCCAGCAGCACGGGACAGGGAAACATTCAGTACTTC
CASSTGQGNIQYF
>TRBV6-5|-|-|TRBJ1-2
TGTGCCAGTGCGGGGTTGGCAAACTATGGCTACACCTTC
CASAGLANYGYTF
>TRBV25-1|TRBD1|-|TRBJ1-4
TGTGCCAGCAGTGAGACAGGGGTAAGGGAAAAACTGTTTTTT
CASSETGVREKLFF
>TRBV6-6|-|-|TRBJ2-5
TGTGCCAGCAGCCTAGGAGAGACCCAGTACTTC
CASSLGETQYF
>TRBV2|-|-|TRBJ1-6
TGTGCCAGCAGACAGGCTTATAATTCACCCCTCCACTTT
CASRQAYNSPLHF
>TRBV30|-|once|TRBJ2-7
TGTGCCTGGAGAGAACAGACGTTCTCCTACGAGCAGTACTTC
CAWREQTFSYEQYF
>TRBV18|-|few|TRBJ1-5
TGTGCCAGCTCACCTCAAACCGGGGACAATCAGCCCCAGCATTTT
CASSPQTGDNQPQHF
>TRBV5-4|-|-|TRBJ2-5
TGTGCCAGCAGCTTGGCCGGAAGGATTCCCACTAAAGAGACCCAGTACTTC
CASSLAGRIPTKETQYF
>TRBV18|TRBD2|few|TRBJ2-1
TGTGCCAGCTCACCGCCGGGACTAGCGCTAGGCTACAATGAGCAGTTCTTC
CASSPPGLALGYNEQFF
>TRBV30|TRBD1|-|TRBJ1-2
TGTGCCTGGAGATGGGGACAGGGAGTGTATGGCTACACCTTC
CAWRWGQGVYGYTF
>TRBV19|TRBD1|-|TRBJ1-2
TGTGCCTCCGGGATGGGACAGCAAGCCTATGGCTACACCTTC
CASGMGQQAYGYTF
>TRBV18|-|-|TRBJ2-7
TGTGCCAGCTCACCATCTGACAGTTCCTACGAGCAGTACTTC
CASSPSDSSYEQYF
>TRBV29-1|TRBD1|few|TRBJ1-1
TGCAGCGGAGAAGGACAGGCTGGGGTTCAAGCTTTCTTT
CSGEGQAGVQAFF
>TRBV14|TRBD1|-|TRBJ1-2
TGTGCCAGCAGCCAGTTAACAGGGGGCGAACATGGCTACACCTTC
CASSQLTGGEHGYTF
>TRBV6-5|-|-|TRBJ1-5
TGTGCCAGCGGGTTCGGGAGAAGCCAGCCCCAGCATTTT
CASGFGRSQPQHF
>TRBV5-1|-|-|TRBJ2-5
TGCGCCAGCAAACCGGGGGACCAAGAGACCCAGTACTTC
CASKPGDQETQYF
>TRBV5-1|TRBD1|once|TRBJ1-4
TGCGCCAGCAGCTTGGGGGACAGGCCTAATGAAAAACTGTTTTTT
CASSLGDRPNEKLFF
>TRBV27|-|once|TRBJ2-3
TGTGCCAGCAGTCCGCAGGGTGACACAGATACGCAGTATTTT
CASSPQGDTDTQYF
>TRBV4-1|-|-|TRBJ1-4
TGCGCCAGCAGCCAAGGGGGGACTCAGAAGGAAAAACTGTTTTTT
CASSQGGTQKEKLFF
>TRBV15|TRBD1|-|TRBJ1-1
TGTGCCACCAGCAGGGGGGACAGGGACGCTGAAGCTTTCTTT
CATSRGDRDAEAFF
>TRBV19|TRBD1|-|TRBJ1-1
TGTGCCAGTAGTACCGGGACAGGGGGAAAGGCTTTCTTT
CASSTGTGGKAFF
>TRBV19|TRBD1|-|TRBJ1-1
TGTGCCAGTAGTATAGATCTAGGGGGACAGGGGTCGGCTTTCTTT
CASSIDLGGQGSAFF
>TRBV7-2|TRBD1|-|TRBJ1-2
TGTGCCAGCAGCTTAGACTCCGGGACAGCTGGCTACACCTTC
CASSLDSGTAGYTF
>TRBV7-9|-|-|TRBJ2-2
TGTGCCAGCACCAGGGACACTTACACCGGGGAGCTGTTTTTT
CASTRDTYTGELFF
>TRBV5-1|TRBD1|once|TRBJ1-2
TGCGCCAGCAGCAGCGGACAGGGGGCGGCTAACTATGGCTACACCTTC
CASSSGQGAANYGYTF
>TRBV7-3|TRBD2|-|TRBJ2-3
TGTGCCAGCAGCTTAGCTAGCGGGGGAACGCAGTATTTT
CASSLASGGTQYF
>TRBV7-9|TRBD2|-|TRBJ2-7
TGTGCCAGCAGCTTAGAGGGGACTAGCACATCCGAGCAGTACTTC
CASSLEGTSTSEQYF
>TRBV4-1|-|-|TRBJ2-7
TGCGCCAGCAGCCTATCCAGGGGCTTGGGCTACGAGCAGTACTTC
CASSLSRGLGYEQYF
>TRBV18|-|-|TRBJ1-6
TGTGCCAGCTCACCGACACCAAGTTATAATTCACCCCTCCACTTT
CASSPTPSYNSPLHF
>TRBV6-1|TRBD1|-|TRBJ1-1
TGTGCCAGCTGTTCCCGGGACAGGAACACTGAAGCTTTCTTT
CASCSRDRNTEAFF
>TRBV4-1|TRBD2|-|TRBJ2-7
TGCGCCAGCAGCCAAGCGGGACTAGCGTACGACGAGCAGTACTTC
CASSQAGLAYDEQYF
>TRBV7-2|-|-|TRBJ1-5
TGTGCCAGCAGCTTAGAGGGGCGAGGCAATCAGCCCCAGCATTTT
CASSLEGRGNQPQHF
>TRBV10-1|-|-|TRBJ2-7
TGCGCCAGCAGCCATTTGAGGGGGTCAGCCTACGAGCAGTACTTC
CASSHLRGSAYEQYF
>TRBV21-1|-|-|TRBJ1-1
TGTGCCAGCAGCAGCCCCAGGGGTCTGGTGAACACTGAAGCTTTCTTT
CASSSPRGLVNTEAFF